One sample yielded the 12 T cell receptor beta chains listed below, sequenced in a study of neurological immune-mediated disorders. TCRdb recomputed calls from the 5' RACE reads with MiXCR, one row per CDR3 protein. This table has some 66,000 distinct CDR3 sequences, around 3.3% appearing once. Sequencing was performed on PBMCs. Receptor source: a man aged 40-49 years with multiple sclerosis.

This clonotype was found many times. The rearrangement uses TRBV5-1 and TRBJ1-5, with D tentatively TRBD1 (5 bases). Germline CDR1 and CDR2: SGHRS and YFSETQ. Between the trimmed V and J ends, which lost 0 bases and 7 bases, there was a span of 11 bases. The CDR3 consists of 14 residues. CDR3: CASSLAGGTQPQHF. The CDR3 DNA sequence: TGCGCCAGCAGCTTGGCCGGTGGGACGCAGCCCCAGCATTTT.

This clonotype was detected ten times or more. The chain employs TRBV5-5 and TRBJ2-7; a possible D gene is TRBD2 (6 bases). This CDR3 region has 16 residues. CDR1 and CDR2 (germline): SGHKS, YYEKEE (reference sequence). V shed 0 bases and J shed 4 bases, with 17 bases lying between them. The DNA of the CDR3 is TGTGCCAGCAGCTTGGAAGTCCTAGCGTACATATACGAGCAGTACTTC. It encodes CASSLEVLAYIYEQYF.

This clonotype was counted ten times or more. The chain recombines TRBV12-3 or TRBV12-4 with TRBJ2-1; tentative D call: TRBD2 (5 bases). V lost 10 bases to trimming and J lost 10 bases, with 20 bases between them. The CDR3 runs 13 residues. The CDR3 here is CATKRRAGGEQFF. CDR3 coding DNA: TGTGCCACCAAGCGTCGGGCTGGCGGGGAGCAGTTCTTC.

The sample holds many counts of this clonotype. CDR3 in DNA: TGTGCCAGCAGCGTAGCCGGGGCCAACGTCCTGACTTTC. Residues: CASSVAGANVLTF. The chain combines TRBV9 with TRBJ2-6, with D unclear. The CDR3 spans 13 residues. V shed 0 bases and J shed 4 bases, with 2 bases lying between them. Germline V gene sequence: CDR1 SGDLS, CDR2 YYNGEE. Variable domain in full (rest from reference TRBV9 and TRBJ2-6): DSGVTQTPKHLITATGQRVTLRCSPRSGDLSVYWYQQSLDQGLQFLIQYYNGEERAKGNILERFSAQQFPDLHSELNLSSLELGDSALYFCASSVAGANVLTFGAGSRLTVL.

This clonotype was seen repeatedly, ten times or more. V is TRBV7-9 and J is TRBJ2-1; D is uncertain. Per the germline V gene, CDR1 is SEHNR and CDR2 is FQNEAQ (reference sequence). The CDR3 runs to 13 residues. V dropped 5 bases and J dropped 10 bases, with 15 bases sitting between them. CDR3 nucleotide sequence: TGTGCCAGCAGCCCCGCCGGCCTAGGGGAGCAGTTCTTC. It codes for CASSPAGLGEQFF.

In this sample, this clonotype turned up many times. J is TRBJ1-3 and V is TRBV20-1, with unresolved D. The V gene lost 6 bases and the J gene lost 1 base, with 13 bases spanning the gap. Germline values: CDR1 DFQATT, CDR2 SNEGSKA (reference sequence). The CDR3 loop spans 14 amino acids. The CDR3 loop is CSASPATSGNTIYF. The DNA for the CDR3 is TGCAGTGCCTCTCCTGCCACATCTGGAAACACCATATATTTT.

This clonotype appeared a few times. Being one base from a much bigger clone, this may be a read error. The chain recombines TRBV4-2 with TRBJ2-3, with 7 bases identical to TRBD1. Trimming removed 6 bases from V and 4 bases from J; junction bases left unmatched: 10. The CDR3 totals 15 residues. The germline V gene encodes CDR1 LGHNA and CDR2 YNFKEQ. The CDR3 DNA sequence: TGTGCCAGCAGGCATGACAGGGCGGCCCCAGATACGCAGTATTTT. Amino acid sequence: CASRHDRAAPDTQYF.

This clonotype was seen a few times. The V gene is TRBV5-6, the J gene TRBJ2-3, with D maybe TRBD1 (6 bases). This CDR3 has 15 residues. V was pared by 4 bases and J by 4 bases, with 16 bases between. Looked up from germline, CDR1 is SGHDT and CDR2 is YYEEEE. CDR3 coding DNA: TGTGCCAGCAGCCAGACAGGCATGGGGGCAGATACGCAGTATTTT. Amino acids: CASSQTGMGADTQYF.

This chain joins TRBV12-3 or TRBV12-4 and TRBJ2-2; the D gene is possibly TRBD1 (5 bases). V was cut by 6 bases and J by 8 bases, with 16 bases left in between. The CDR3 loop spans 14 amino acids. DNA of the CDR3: TGTGCCAGCAGCCTGGGAAAGGGGCCAGGGGAGCTGTTTTTT. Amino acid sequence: CASSLGKGPGELFF.

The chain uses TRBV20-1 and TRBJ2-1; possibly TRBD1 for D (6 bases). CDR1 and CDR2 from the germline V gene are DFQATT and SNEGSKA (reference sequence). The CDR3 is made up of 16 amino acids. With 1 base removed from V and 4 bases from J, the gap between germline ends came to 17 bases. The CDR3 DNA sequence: TGCAGTGCTAGAGGTCCACAAAACGGACAGTACAATGAGCAGTTCTTC. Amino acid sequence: CSARGPQNGQYNEQFF.

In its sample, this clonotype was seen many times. The CDR3 nucleotides read TGTGCCACCAGCAGAGAGAACCTCCGGTTAGGGCCTTACAATGAGCAGTTCTTC. The encoded protein is CATSRENLRLGPYNEQFF. V is TRBV15 and J is TRBJ2-1; D is unclear. V was shortened by 0 bases and J by 4 bases, with 19 bases between the two germline ends. This CDR3 comprises 18 residues. Germline CDR1 and CDR2: LNHNV and YYDKDF (reference sequence).

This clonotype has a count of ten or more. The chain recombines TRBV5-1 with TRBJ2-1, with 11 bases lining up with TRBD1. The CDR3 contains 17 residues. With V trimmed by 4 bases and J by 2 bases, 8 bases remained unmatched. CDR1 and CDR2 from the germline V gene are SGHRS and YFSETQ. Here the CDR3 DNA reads TGCGCCAGCAGCGCACCCCAGGGACAGGGGGCCTACAATGAGCAGTTCTTC. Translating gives CASSAPQGQGAYNEQFF.